This T cell receptor (beta chain) was documented in a study of blood T cell repertoires in COVID-19 (dated by TCRdb to the early 2020s). Study-wide context: The collaborator samples originated in the United States, Italy and Spain and spanned the acute and convalescent phases of COVID-19. The material from the prospective study consisted of cDNA or gDNA derived from T cells, B-cell-depleted T cells, or PBMCs. Deeply sampled blood TCRbeta repertoires from subjects exposed to, actively infected with, or recovered from COVID-19 were included in the dataset. The repertoires were made available in a free public database intended to serve as a resource for research on the immune response to SARS-CoV-2. The samples were drawn from the first 160 participants of the ongoing ImmuneRACE study and from roughly 1,300 subjects provided by 6 global collaborators. Sample metadata almost always included a de-identified subject ID, COVID-19 status, age in years and sex. HLA class I and class II types, where available, came from metadata supplied by the sample provider rather than from assay-based typing. Broad study findings and their caveats: The quantity of clinical and demographic metadata differed by source and by participant and was supplied without curation.

Worth noting for this clone: Its target antigen remains unknown. Nothing much larger sits one base from this clone, and base qualities are not available.

The junction shows trimming of 6 bases on V and 1 base on J, and the gene matches do not reach 5 bases of it. The germline V gene (reference sequence) specifies SEHNR as CDR1 and FQNEAQ as CDR2. The CDR3 starts with the cysteine, ends with the phenylalanine, and has 14 residues. The DNA shown is the 42-base CDR3, in frame from base 1. TCRbeta CDR3 regions were amplified from genomic DNA by means of the immunoSEQ Assay, a bias-controlled multiplex PCR. The authors' analysis ran thus. Within the assay, amplification of reference gene primers was used to estimate how many nucleated cells each sample contained. To quantify the absolute abundance of each unique TCRbeta CDR3 rearrangement, sequence reads were collapsed and filtered. For each sample, productive Simpson clonality was calculated as the square root of Simpson's diversity index across productive rearrangements. TCRdb mirrors the immuneACCESS table, restricted to in-frame sequences. Some clones are absent from its copies; in checked studies, under half trace to an unresolved V gene, and the reason for the others is unknown. From that table come the V and J calls and clone size; the DNA was used to work out D and trimming. Here the sample has 85,000 to 95,000 clones; approximately 75% occur a single time. The ten biggest clones cover roughly 14% of the sample.

The collaborating institutions used their own protocols to collect whole blood in K2EDTA tubes. For TCRbeta analysis, collaborators shipped samples in one of three forms: frozen whole blood, isolated PBMCs, or DNA extracted from either of those sample types. Source material: peripheral blood. The sequence is built from TRBV7-9 and TRBJ2-5; TRBD1 lines up with 7 middle nucleotides. This clonotype was obtained from a woman of 80 years or more with acute or convalescent COVID-19. The nucleotide sequence reads TGTGCCAGCAGTTCCCGGGACAGCCAAGAGACCCAGTACTTC. The translation is CASSSRDSQETQYF.